This TCR beta chain was documented in a study of T cells in Graves' hyperthyroidism and ophthalmopathy. This CDR3 spans 13 amino acids. V was clipped by 5 bases and J by 6 bases, with 11 bases between them. The germline gives CDR1 LGHNT, CDR2 FRNRAP. This clonotype appeared a few times. TCR beta CDR3 regions were amplified from RNA transcripts. Using the HTBI primer set, a first-round RT-PCR was run on the TCR CDR3. TCRdb re-derived calls from the multiplex PCR reads in MiXCR, one entry per CDR3 protein. The sample includes around 340,000 distinct CDR3 sequences, approximately 15% of them seen just once.

The sample was blood. This TCR came from a woman in her 30s with Graves' hyperthyroidism. This chain connects TRBV12-5 to TRBJ2-1; D gene uncertain. CDR3 in amino acids: CASGTTRGNEQFF. In DNA, the CDR3 is TGTGCTAGTGGTACGACACGAGGCAATGAGCAGTTCTTC.